These 27 T cell receptor beta chains originate from one sample sequenced in a study of blood T cell repertoires in COVID-19. TCRdb's copy holds only in-frame clones and misses some; the assay was immunoSEQ multiplex PCR. This table holds around 120,000 clones, approximately 88% found once. The sequencing input was peripheral blood. Receptors were obtained from a man aged 50 to 59 with acute or convalescent COVID-19.

The CDR3 nucleotides read TGTGCCTGGAGTTTTCCGTGGACAGGTTTGAACACTGAAGCTTTCTTT. This sequence encodes CAWSFPWTGLNTEAFF. V gene TRBV30 combines with J gene TRBJ1-1; 7 nucleotides align to TRBD1. V shed 2 bases, J shed 0 bases, and the junction held 9 bases outside the gene matches. Germline CDR1 and CDR2: GTSNPN and SVGIG (reference sequence). The CDR3 covers 16 residues.

The genes are TRBV7-2 and TRBJ2-7, with a possible D match to TRBD1 (6 bases). CDR1 SGHTA and CDR2 FQGNSA come from the germline V gene. Between the trimmed V and J ends, which lost 3 bases and 4 bases, there was a span of 13 bases. This CDR3 comprises 14 residues. This CDR3 reads CASSFPGVLYEQYF. The CDR3 DNA follows: TGTGCCAGCAGCTTCCCAGGGGTGTTGTACGAGCAGTACTTC.

The chain's CDR3 is CSGTGGGTEAFF. The DNA for the CDR3 is TGCAGCGGTACAGGGGGCGGCACTGAAGCTTTCTTT. V is TRBV29-1 and J is TRBJ1-1; 9 bases map to TRBD1. The J segment lost 4 bases and the V segment lost 7 bases, leaving 4 bases of the junction unmatched. This CDR3 region has 12 residues. Germline values: CDR1 SQVTM, CDR2 ANQGSEA.

The J gene is TRBJ2-7, the V gene TRBV5-1, with 11 bases aligning to TRBD2. Germline V lookup: CDR1 SGHRS, CDR2 YFSETQ. The CDR3 covers 18 residues. Trimming at V came to 0 bases and at J to 0 bases, leaving 8 bases not matched to a gene. In DNA, the CDR3 is TGCGCCAGCAGCTTGGCCGGGACTAGCGGCCCCTTCTCCTACGAGCAGTACTTC. Translated: CASSLAGTSGPFSYEQYF.

This sequence joins TRBV27 and TRBJ2-7; TRBD1 matches at 10 bases. The junction had 14 bases not matched to a gene; V was cut back by 6 bases and J by 6 bases. The germline CDR1 and CDR2 sequences are MNHEY and SMNVEV (reference sequence). The CDR3 sequence is 16 residues long. The CDR3 sequence: CASSRPTGTGVPEQYF. DNA of the CDR3: TGTGCCAGCAGCAGACCAACCGGGACAGGGGTTCCCGAGCAGTACTTC.

The chain uses TRBV7-2 and TRBJ2-1, with TRBD2 matching over 10 bases. The length of the CDR3 is 18 residues. After removal of 4 bases from V and 2 bases from J, the junction contained 11 bases not matched to a gene. Per germline, CDR1 SGHTA and CDR2 FQGNSA. CDR3 nucleotide sequence: TGTGCCAGCAGCTCCGCTACTAGCGGGAAGGGCCCCTACAATGAGCAGTTCTTC. This translates into CASSSATSGKGPYNEQFF.

The chain carries TRBV29-1 and TRBJ2-7; 7 bases line up with TRBD1. J gave up 3 bases and V 6 bases, and 8 bases lay outside the gene matches. Germline V gene data show CDR1 as SQVTM and CDR2 as ANQGSEA. CDR3 length equals 13 residues. DNA for the CDR3: TGCAGCGTGAGAGGGGGCGACCACTACGAGCAGTACTTC. Encoded protein: CSVRGGDHYEQYF.

V usage is TRBV11-2 and J usage is TRBJ1-2, with unresolved D. This CDR3 has 13 amino acids. Looked up from germline, CDR1 is SGHAT and CDR2 is FQNNGV. Between the trimmed V and J ends, which lost 1 base and 4 bases, there was a span of 7 bases. In nucleotides, the CDR3 is TGTGCCAGCAGCTTAGGAAGCCTCTATGGCTACACCTTC. Protein sequence: CASSLGSLYGYTF.

This sequence joins TRBV19 and TRBJ2-7; 10 positions match TRBD1. Germline-derived CDR1 and CDR2 are LNHDA and SQIVND (reference sequence). The CDR3 loop spans 15 amino acids. After removal of 3 bases from V and 7 bases from J, the junction contained 9 bases not matched to a gene. The CDR3 coding sequence is TGTGCCAGTAGTATCGGGGGACAGGGGCCGAGGGAGCAGTACTTC. Residues: CASSIGGQGPREQYF. The variable domain in full, completed from reference TRBV19 and TRBJ2-7, reads DGGITQSPKYLFRKEGQNVTLSCEQNLNHDAMYWYRQDPGQGLRLIYYSQIVNDFQKGDIAEGYSVSREKKESFPLTVTSAQKNPTAFYLCASSIGGQGPREQYFGPGTRLTVT.

The V call is TRBV21-1, the J call TRBJ1-2; TRBD1, the table's D call, lacks a check against the DNA. TRBV21-1 is a known pseudogene. CDR3 length: 14 amino acids. The CDR3 DNA is TGTGCCAGCAGCTTTGATCAGGGAAAATATGGCTACACCTTC. Amino acids: CASSFDQGKYGYTF.

V gene TRBV6-4 combines with J gene TRBJ2-2; 11 bases are shared with TRBD2. J was trimmed by 3 bases and V by 6 bases; bases with no gene match: 3. The CDR3 is 15 amino acids. Germline CDR1 reads MRHNA; CDR2 reads SNTAGT. CDR3 nucleotides: TGTGCCAGCAGAGGACTAGCGGGCCACACCGGGGAGCTGTTTTTT. Translating gives CASRGLAGHTGELFF.

The V call is TRBV5-5, the J call TRBJ1-1; D gene ambiguous. The V end lost 0 bases, the J end lost 2 bases, and 11 bases lay between the germline ends. This CDR3 spans 15 amino acids. Germline values: CDR1 SGHKS, CDR2 YYEKEE (reference sequence). CDR3 bases: TGTGCCAGCAGCTTGGGTCCGGGTTCAAACACTGAAGCTTTCTTT. It yields the protein CASSLGPGSNTEAFF.

The chain carries TRBV11-3 and TRBJ2-3, with D maybe TRBD2 (6 bases). V shed 5 bases and J shed 3 bases, with 12 bases lying between them. Germline V lookup: CDR1 SGHNT, CDR2 YENEEA. The CDR3 consists of 14 residues. CDR3 DNA: TGTGCCAGCAGCGTCGGAGGGGCGACAGATACGCAGTATTTT. Protein product: CASSVGGATDTQYF.

The V gene is TRBV19, the J gene TRBJ2-6; 8 bases match TRBD2. Trimming removed 3 bases from V and 0 bases from J; junction bases left unmatched: 7. The CDR3 contains 18 residues. Germline-derived CDR1 and CDR2 are LNHDA and SQIVND (reference sequence). DNA of the CDR3: TGTGCCAGTAGTATGGGGCGGGAGGTACTCTCTGGGGCCAACGTCCTGACTTTC. It specifies CASSMGREVLSGANVLTF.

This clone was observed a handful of times. CDR3 coding DNA: TGTGCCAGCGCCCGCGGGACGCCCAGCTCCTACGAGCAGTACTTC. This encodes CASARGTPSSYEQYF. The chain couples TRBV7-8 to TRBJ2-7, with D possibly TRBD2 on 6 matching bases. Trimming took off 8 bases at V and 0 bases at J, with 17 bases between the two ends. The CDR3 sequence is 15 residues long. CDR1 SGHVS and CDR2 FQNEAQ come from the germline V gene.

CDR3 nucleotides: TGCAGCGCACAGACAGAAAGCCTGAACACTGAAGCTTTCTTT. It encodes CSAQTESLNTEAFF. The rearrangement joins TRBV29-1 to TRBJ1-1; D may be TRBD1 (5 bases). Trimming stripped 7 bases from V and 0 bases from J, with 15 bases between. This CDR3 spans 14 amino acids. Germline V gene lookup returns CDR1 SQVTM and CDR2 ANQGSEA.

This clone occurred a few times. The chain recombines TRBV24-1 with TRBJ2-7, with unresolved D. This CDR3 region has 14 residues. Trimming cost V 3 bases and J 2 bases, with 10 bases left between them. CDR1 is KGHDR and CDR2 is SFDVKD in the germline V gene. The CDR3 spells CATSDRTDPYEQYF. CDR3 bases: TGTGCCACCAGTGATCGTACAGACCCCTACGAGCAGTACTTC.

The chain links TRBV27 to TRBJ2-1; D possibly corresponds to TRBD1 (6 bases). Germline V gene data show CDR1 as MNHEY and CDR2 as SMNVEV (reference sequence). The CDR3 totals 13 residues. Trimming removed 5 bases at V and 9 bases at J, with 14 bases between. CDR3 residues: CASSHSGGGEQFF. The CDR3 coding sequence is TGTGCCAGCAGTCACTCTGGGGGCGGTGAGCAGTTCTTC.

This chain joins TRBV5-1 and TRBJ2-4; TRBD1 aligns across 10 bases. Germline CDR1 and CDR2: SGHRS and YFSETQ. J gave up 3 bases and V 1 base, and 13 bases lay outside the gene matches. The CDR3 runs to 19 residues. CDR3 nucleotides: TGCGCCAGCAGCTTGACCGGGACAGGGGTGTTTTCAAGCAAAAACATTCAGTACTTC. Its protein product is CASSLTGTGVFSSKNIQYF.

In this sample, this clone turned up a few times. The chain couples TRBV11-2 to TRBJ2-5; perhaps TRBD1 as D (6 bases). Germline V gives CDR1 SGHAT, CDR2 FQNNGV. This CDR3 contains 16 residues. The V end lost 1 base, the J end lost 0 bases, and 12 bases lay between the germline ends. In DNA, the CDR3 is TGTGCCAGCAGCTTAGTGGGGGCAGAGTACCAAGAGACCCAGTACTTC. Translation gives CASSLVGAEYQETQYF.

V is TRBV28 and J is TRBJ1-5, with D tentatively TRBD1 (5 bases). The V end was cut by 3 bases, the J end by 6 bases, with 15 bases between. CDR3 length: 15 amino acids. Germline V gene sequence: CDR1 MDHEN, CDR2 SYDVKM. The CDR3 here is CASSLGQGFRQPQHF. The CDR3 nucleotides are TGTGCCAGCAGTTTGGGGCAGGGATTTCGTCAGCCCCAGCATTTT.

A few counts support this clone. The gene calls are TRBV19 and TRBJ2-3, with D perhaps matching TRBD2 (6 bases). V lost 6 bases and J 6 bases, leaving 22 bases between the germline ends. Looked up from germline, CDR1 is LNHDA and CDR2 is SQIVND (reference sequence). The CDR3 consists of 16 residues. The CDR3 nucleotides read TGTGCCAGTAGCCGTCGGGGCGGGACCCTTGTGGATACGCAGTATTTT. As protein: CASSRRGGTLVDTQYF.

This sequence joins TRBV7-9 and TRBJ2-7, with 7 nucleotides matching TRBD2. The CDR3 has 14 amino acids. V lost 5 bases and J lost 2; bases outside the gene matches: 6. From germline, CDR1 is SEHNR and CDR2 FQNEAQ (reference sequence). The CDR3 DNA is TGTGCCAGCAGCCATAGCGGGCCCACCTACGAGCAGTACTTC. Protein: CASSHSGPTYEQYF.

This clone was observed a handful of times. V and J are TRBV6-4 and TRBJ2-1; perhaps TRBD2 as D (6 bases). The V gene's germline CDR1 is MRHNA and CDR2 SNTAGT. V was pared by 9 bases and J by 8 bases, with 17 bases between. The CDR3 spans 13 residues. CDR3 residues: CARLRTIEHEQFF. The CDR3 nucleotides are TGTGCCAGATTGAGGACTATCGAGCATGAGCAGTTCTTC.

This clone was recorded only once. V is TRBV18 and J is TRBJ2-7; maybe TRBD1 (6 bases). With 3 bases removed from V and 2 bases from J, the gap between germline ends came to 8 bases. The CDR3 is 13 amino acids. CDR1 and CDR2 (germline): KGHSH, LQKENI. The CDR3 sequence is CASSPGHPYEQYF. CDR3 sequence (DNA): TGTGCCAGCTCACCGGGACACCCCTACGAGCAGTACTTC. The full variable domain, in which reference TRBV18 and TRBJ2-7 provide the parts outside the CDR3, is NAGVMQNPRHLVRRRGQEARLRCSPMKGHSHVYWYRQLPEEGLKFMVYLQKENIIDESGMPKERFSAEFPKEGPSILRIQQVVRGDSAAYFCASSPGHPYEQYFGPGTRLTVT.

The genes are TRBV27 and TRBJ2-1; 10 positions agree with TRBD2. The ends lost 8 bases at V and 7 bases at J; junction bases unmatched: 11. The CDR3 is made up of 15 amino acids. In germline, CDR1 is MNHEY, CDR2 SMNVEV (reference sequence). The CDR3 DNA sequence: TGTGCCAGCGGGTGGGCTAGCGGGAGTATAAATGAGCAGTTCTTC. Its protein is CASGWASGSINEQFF.

The chain links TRBV24-1 to TRBJ2-3, with TRBD2 matching over 7 bases. The CDR3 runs to 14 residues. Germline V gene lookup returns CDR1 KGHDR and CDR2 SFDVKD. Germline trimming cut 4 bases from V and 4 bases from J; bases unmatched to any gene: 4. CDR3 sequence reads: CATSEKGGADTQYF. As DNA, the CDR3 is TGTGCCACCAGTGAAAAGGGAGGGGCAGATACGCAGTATTTT.